This entry lists 8 T cell receptor beta chains sequenced from one sample in a study of blood T cells in healthy people across ages. A second PCR, run for roughly 7 to 12 cycles, used a sample-barcoded 5' primer plus a J-beta primer mix. TCRdb recomputed calls from the 5' RACE reads with MiXCR, one row per CDR3 protein. This table has hundreds of thousands of distinct CDR3 sequences, 58% appearing once. Sequencing was carried out using blood. Receptors originate from a man between 25 and 39 years old in good health.

In regard to this clonotype: The junction differs from germline at one of its ends, possibly a read error. The chain couples TRBV20-1 to TRBJ2-3; TRBD2 matches at 10 bases. Germline loops: CDR1 DFQATT, CDR2 SNEGSKA (reference sequence). This CDR3 region has 16 residues. In DNA, the CDR3 is TGCAGTGCTGGAGATTTTAGCGGGGGGCATGCAGATACGCAGTATTTT. It codes for CSAGDFSGGHADTQYF.

This clonotype was counted between two and nine times. The V call is TRBV4-3, the J call TRBJ2-1; TRBD2 matches 15 bases. This CDR3 has 18 amino acids. Germline CDR1 and CDR2: LGHNA and YSLEER. V lost 0 bases and J lost 4; bases outside the gene matches: 4. This CDR3 is CASSQDRGTSGRYNEQFF. CDR3 sequence (DNA): TGCGCCAGCAGCCAAGATCGTGGGACTAGCGGGAGGTACAATGAGCAGTTCTTC.

V gene TRBV27 combines with J gene TRBJ2-7; tentative D call: TRBD2 (5 bases). CDR1 and CDR2 (germline): MNHEY, SMNVEV (reference sequence). Trimming shortened V by 1 base and J by 3 bases, and 10 bases separated the two germline ends. This CDR3 comprises 14 residues. The CDR3 spells CASSLLARDYEQYF. CDR3 coding DNA: TGTGCCAGCAGTTTATTAGCGAGGGACTACGAGCAGTACTTC.

This sequence joins TRBV5-1 and TRBJ2-7; D is tentatively TRBD1 or TRBD2 (5 bases each). Germline V lookup: CDR1 SGHRS, CDR2 YFSETQ. Trimming left V 4 bases short and J 0 bases short, with 14 bases between. This CDR3 has 15 amino acids. The CDR3 is CASSAGTESSYEQYF. The CDR3 DNA follows: TGCGCCAGCAGCGCCGGGACGGAAAGCTCCTACGAGCAGTACTTC.

The gene calls are TRBV4-3 and TRBJ2-1; 7 bases match TRBD1. This CDR3 comprises 13 residues. Trimming took 4 bases from V and 7 from J; bases not matched to a gene: 4. In germline, CDR1 is LGHNA, CDR2 YSLEER. The CDR3 DNA reads TGCGCCAGCAGCCGACAGGGTAGAAATGAGCAGTTCTTC. Its translation: CASSRQGRNEQFF.

The chain carries TRBV20-1 and TRBJ1-4, with 7 bases matching TRBD1. After removal of 3 bases from V and 4 bases from J, the junction contained 8 bases not matched to a gene. This CDR3 has 15 residues. The germline V gene has CDR1 DFQATT and CDR2 SNEGSKA (reference sequence). The CDR3 protein is CSARSRTGLNEKLFF. Here the CDR3 DNA reads TGCAGTGCTAGGAGTAGGACAGGCCTTAATGAAAAACTGTTTTTT.

This chain connects TRBV10-3 to TRBJ1-4; tentatively, D is TRBD1 (6 bases). Trimming removed 5 bases at V and 6 bases at J, with 13 bases between. The CDR3 covers 14 residues. Germline CDR1 and CDR2: ENHRY and SYGVKD. The CDR3 protein is CAISPAGVDEKLFF. CDR3 DNA sequence: TGTGCCATCAGTCCAGCAGGGGTGGATGAAAAACTGTTTTTT.

The chain has TRBV28 and TRBJ2-7, with D possibly matching TRBD1 (6 bases). The CDR3 length is 13 residues. V was shortened by 8 bases and J by 0 bases, with 11 bases between the two germline ends. Germline V gene data show CDR1 as MDHEN and CDR2 as SYDVKM. The CDR3 DNA sequence: TGTGCCAGCCAAGGGGGTGGCTCCTACGAGCAGTACTTC. Translating gives CASQGGGSYEQYF.